A selection of T cell receptor beta chains follows, all from one sample in a study of molecular identifiers for immune sequencing clone quantification. TCRdb analysed the PCR reads with MiXCR anew, one entry per CDR3 protein. The sample comprises about 320,000 distinct CDR3 sequences, about 21% of which are singletons, and more than 0.8% rests with the top ten. Specimen: naive CD8+ T cells from blood, with Jurkat cell RNA spiked in. Every receptor here comes from a human donor in good health. Some libraries in this study had Jurkat cell RNA spiked in. Both conserved end residues are part of each CDR3. D genes are given only for firm matches. The listing skips clone size in some rows; elsewhere it reads once, few, many or a size class.

CDR3nt,CDR3aa,len,abundance,v_gene,d_gene,j_gene
TGTGCCAGCAGCCCTGGACAGCCTGGGGTCACTGAAGCTTTCTTT,CASSPGQPGVTEAFF,15,few,TRBV7-9,NA,TRBJ1-1
TGTGCCAGCTCCCCAGGGTCTATGTTCGCCGGGGAGCTGTTTTTT,CASSPGSMFAGELFF,15,many,TRBV12-3/TRBV12-4,NA,TRBJ2-2
TGTGCCAGTAGTATTTTTTGGGGGGGCCTCTCCTACAATGAGCAGTTCTTC,CASSIFWGGLSYNEQFF,17,NA,TRBV19,NA,TRBJ2-1
TGTGCCAGCAGCGGTGCAGGGATAGGTTACCAAGAGACCCAGTACTTC,CASSGAGIGYQETQYF,16,NA,TRBV14,NA,TRBJ2-5
TGTGCCAGCAGTTACTCGAAGGACCGGACTTCCTATGAAGCTTTCTTT,CASSYSKDRTSYEAFF,16,few,TRBV6-2/TRBV6-3,NA,TRBJ1-1
TGTGCCAGCAGCCCTGGGACAGGGTTCTCCTACGAGCAGTACTTC,CASSPGTGFSYEQYF,15,many,TRBV7-9,TRBD1,TRBJ2-7
TGTGCCAGCTCACGGACGGGGGCGCCTAACTATGGCTACACCTTC,CASSRTGAPNYGYTF,15,many,TRBV18,NA,TRBJ1-2
TGTGCCAGCAGTTCCGGTGCATCCCCATACGAGCAGTACTTC,CASSSGASPYEQYF,14,few,TRBV27,NA,TRBJ2-7
TGTGCCAGTAGTATTGGGGCATTGAACACCGGGGAGCTGTTTTTT,CASSIGALNTGELFF,15,many,TRBV19,NA,TRBJ2-2
TGTGCCAGCAGTACTACTAGCGGGAGTGGGGAGCTGTTTTTT,CASSTTSGSGELFF,14,NA,TRBV12-3/TRBV12-4,TRBD2,TRBJ2-2
TGTGCCTGGAGTGTACTAGGTCTGTCTAACACTGAAGCTTTCTTT,CAWSVLGLSNTEAFF,15,few,TRBV30,NA,TRBJ1-1
TGTGCCAGCAGTCCTACAGGGCTTTTCACAGATACGCAGTATTTT,CASSPTGLFTDTQYF,15,many,TRBV11-2,NA,TRBJ2-3
TGTGCCAGCAGCTTAGAGAGGGCGGGGGGGTTAGATACGCAGTATTTT,CASSLERAGGLDTQYF,16,many,TRBV11-2,TRBD2,TRBJ2-3
TGCAGTGCTAGAGATCTCGGACAGGACACCGGGGAGCTGTTTTTT,CSARDLGQDTGELFF,15,many,TRBV20-1,TRBD1,TRBJ2-2
TGCGCCAGCAGCCAAGATATTAGCGGGGGGGACCACTCCTACGAGCAGTACTTC,CASSQDISGGDHSYEQYF,18,few,TRBV4-3,TRBD2,TRBJ2-7
TGTGCCAGTAGTATCGGGGCAGTTTCCTACGAGCAGTACTTC,CASSIGAVSYEQYF,14,NA,TRBV19,NA,TRBJ2-7
TGCGCCAGCAGCCAAGATCAGTTTGGAGCCTCTGAAGCTTTCTTT,CASSQDQFGASEAFF,15,many,TRBV4-1,NA,TRBJ1-1
TGTGCCAGCAGCGGCGCTAGCGGGGACCCAGATACGCAGTATTTT,CASSGASGDPDTQYF,15,few,TRBV9,TRBD2,TRBJ2-3
TGTGCCATCCCACCGGCGTACGAGCAGTACTTC,CAIPPAYEQYF,11,many,TRBV25-1,NA,TRBJ2-7
TGCGCCAGCAGCCAAGGAGCCATGGGCTCTGGAAACACCATATATTTT,CASSQGAMGSGNTIYF,16,NA,TRBV4-3,NA,TRBJ1-3
TGTGCCAGCAGTTTATGGGCAGGGGGCAAAGAGACCCAGTACTTC,CASSLWAGGKETQYF,15,many,TRBV27,TRBD1,TRBJ2-5
TGCGCCAGCAGCGGAAGTGTAGGGGGCTACACTGAAGCTTTCTTT,CASSGSVGGYTEAFF,15,few,TRBV4-3,TRBD1,TRBJ1-1
TGTGCCAGCAGGGAGACGCGCTTTGGGGGCTTATGTGAAAAACTGTTTTTT,CASRETRFGGLCEKLFF,17,NA,TRBV27,NA,TRBJ1-4
TGCAGCGTTGATAGCCAGGGTCCGTACGAGAGGACTGAAGCTTTCTTT,CSVDSQGPYERTEAFF,16,once,TRBV29-1,NA,TRBJ1-1
TGTGCCAGCAGCTTATCGTCTGAAGCTTTCTTT,CASSLSSEAFF,11,many,TRBV7-9,NA,TRBJ1-1
TGTGCCAGCAGAACCGGACAGAAGCAGTTCTTC,CASRTGQKQFF,11,NA,TRBV12-3/TRBV12-4,NA,TRBJ2-1
TGTGCCAGCAGCCCTGGACAGGGGGCTTTAACGGACATTCAGTACTTC,CASSPGQGALTDIQYF,16,many,TRBV7-9,TRBD1,TRBJ2-4
TGTGCCAGTAGTATCAAGGGGGGGGCAGGCCTGACTCACACAGATACGCAGTATTTT,CASSIKGGAGLTHTDTQYF,19,many,TRBV19,NA,TRBJ2-3
TGTGCCAGCAGCCCGACCCCCTATGGGGCCACCGTCCTGACTTTC,CASSPTPYGATVLTF,15,NA,TRBV12-3/TRBV12-4,NA,TRBJ2-6
TGTGCCAGCAGTTCCGTGACAGGGGGTTTAGAGGCCCAGTACTTC,CASSSVTGGLEAQYF,15,NA,TRBV28,TRBD1,TRBJ2-5
TGTGCCAGCAGCTTAAAGAGTCAGCCCCAGCATTTT,CASSLKSQPQHF,12,many,TRBV7-4,NA,TRBJ1-5
TGTGCCAGCAGCTTAGTGCGGGGTAATAGCTACGAGCAGTACTTC,CASSLVRGNSYEQYF,15,NA,TRBV7-9,NA,TRBJ2-7
TGCAGTGCTAGGGGGGCCAATGCGGCAGAGACCCAGTACTTC,CSARGANAAETQYF,14,many,TRBV20-1,NA,TRBJ2-5
TGTGTCAGCAGCCTATTGGGCGAGCAGTACTTC,CVSSLLGEQYF,11,NA,TRBV14,NA,TRBJ2-7
TGCAGTGCTAGAAGTCAGCGGGCGACCTGGTACCAAGAGACCCAGTACTTC,CSARSQRATWYQETQYF,17,NA,TRBV20-1,NA,TRBJ2-5
TGTGCCAGCAGCTTCTGGACAGCCGGGGCCAACGTCCTGACTTTC,CASSFWTAGANVLTF,15,many,TRBV5-4,NA,TRBJ2-6
TGTGCCAGCAGCAGAGATGGGGCGGGAGGAGCCACAGATACGCAGTGTTTT,CASSRDGAGGATDTQCF,17,NA,TRBV6-2/TRBV6-3,TRBD2,TRBJ2-3
TGCAGTGCTCCGGGGCTAGCTACTTTCGCAGATACGCAGTATTTT,CSAPGLATFADTQYF,15,many,TRBV20-1,NA,TRBJ2-3
TGTGCCGGCAGCCAAGATCAGGGCCCCTACGAGCAGTACTTC,CAGSQDQGPYEQYF,14,NA,TRBV4-2,NA,TRBJ2-7